The sequence of this T cell receptor (beta chain) was determined in a study of memory CD4+ T cells and cytomegalovirus serostatus. Study-level information: This sample comes from healthy Belgian adults, eight to ten CMV seropositive, around 26 seronegative.

Study conclusions and caveats: Suggested: most of the CMV-linked TCR signature lies in CD4+ memory cells.

Germline values: CDR1 KGHSH, CDR2 LQKENI. This CDR3 contains 15 residues. V was clipped by 3 bases and J by 0 bases, with 11 bases between them. Single viable CD3+CD4+CD8-CD45RO+ cells were sorted as the memory CD4+ T cells. Total CD4+ T cells were enriched by CD4 positive selection. Assay used: immunoSEQ multiplex PCR; TCRdb lists only in-frame clones, some missing. The table includes about 54,000 clones, about 80% detected once. A remark on this clone: The antigen is undetermined.

The chain employs TRBV18 and TRBJ1-1, with D uncertain. Sequenced: memory CD4+ T cells from blood. The TCR was taken from an adult in good health and CMV-seropositive. CDR3 region: CASSPIWGMNTEAFF. CDR3 bases: TGTGCCAGCTCACCGATTTGGGGAATGAACACTGAAGCTTTCTTT.